A selection of T cell receptor beta chains follows, all from one sample in a study of shared clonotypes between healthy human individuals. Libraries were prepared by immunoSEQ multiplex PCR; TCRdb keeps only in-frame clonotypes and omits some of them. The top ten hold over 1% of the sample, which has some 1.5 million clones, around 95% seen once. The sequenced sample was naive CD4+ T cells sorted from blood. These receptors all stem from a man aged 25-45 years in good health. The CDR3 runs from the conserved cysteine through the conserved F or W. A D gene is named only where the DNA matches it firmly. Some rows mark clone size as missing; the rest say once, few, many or name a class of expanded clone.

.	TRBV4-1	TRBJ2-7	TRBD2	TGCGCCAGCAGGATGACTAGCTCTTCCTACGAGCAGTACTTC	CASRMTSSSYEQYF
.	TRBV10-3	TRBJ1-2	TRBD1	TGTGCCATCAGACCCGGGACAGGGGAAACCTATGGCTACACCTTC	CAIRPGTGETYGYTF
.	TRBV7-9	TRBJ2-7	.	TGTGCCAGCACCCCCGCCGGAATAGCCGGGGGCGAGCAGTACTTC	CASTPAGIAGGEQYF
.	TRBV30	TRBJ1-2	.	TGTGCCTGGGGGGGGTATGGCTACACCTTC	CAWGGYGYTF
.	TRBV6-1	TRBJ2-3	.	TGTGCCAGCAGTAGCGGCCTTAGCACAGATACGCAGTATTTT	CASSSGLSTDTQYF
.	TRBV6-1	TRBJ1-2	.	TGTGCCAGCAGTGAGGCGGGTTATGGCTACACCTTC	CASSEAGYGYTF
.	TRBV7-9	TRBJ2-1	TRBD2	TGTGCCAGCAGCTTACTAGCGGTCAATGAGCAGTTCTTC	CASSLLAVNEQFF
.	TRBV5-1	TRBJ2-2	TRBD2	TGCGCCAGCAGCCAAGGGGAGGGGTACACCGGGGAGCTGTTTTTT	CASSQGEGYTGELFF
.	TRBV7-6	TRBJ2-1	.	TGTGCCAGCAGCTTAGCGGGAAGCTCCTACAATGAGCAGTTCTTC	CASSLAGSSYNEQFF
.	TRBV14	TRBJ1-1	.	TGTGCCAGCAGCCAAGTTTCCTTCACTGAAGCTTTCTTT	CASSQVSFTEAFF
.	TRBV6-5	TRBJ2-3	.	TGTGCCAGCAGTTACTCAATAAGCCAGGAGACAGATACGCAGTATTTT	CASSYSISQETDTQYF
.	TRBV28	TRBJ2-7	TRBD2	TGTGCCAGCAGAGGTGAGATAGGACTAGCGCCCGCCTGGGAGCAGTACTTC	CASRGEIGLAPAWEQYF
.	TRBV5-1	TRBJ2-1	TRBD2	TGCGCCAGCAATAGCGGGATAGGGTCCTACAATGAGCAGTTCTTC	CASNSGIGSYNEQFF
.	TRBV11-3	TRBJ2-7	.	TGTGCCAGCTCAGGCGGGGGCGACGAGCAGTACTTC	CASSGGGDEQYF
.	TRBV5-3	TRBJ1-2	TRBD1	TGTGCCAGAAGCTTGCTGGGACAGAACAGACCTAACTATGGCTACACCTTC	CARSLLGQNRPNYGYTF
.	TRBV7-9	TRBJ2-5	TRBD2	TGTGCCAGCAGCTTAGCGTTGGGGCTAGCGGGAGGGCCGCAAGAGACCCAGTACTTC	CASSLALGLAGGPQETQYF
.	TRBV27	TRBJ2-1	.	TGTGCCAGCAGTTTATCCCACAGAGTGACATCCCGGTCCTACAATGAGCAGTTCTTC	CASSLSHRVTSRSYNEQFF
.	TRBV30	TRBJ2-2	TRBD2	TGTGCCTGGAAGGGCCGGACGGGGGGGTTCGATCCCGGGGAGCTGTTTTTT	CAWKGRTGGFDPGELFF
.	TRBV5-6	TRBJ1-5	.	TGTGCCAGCAGCTTCGGTGTCCGGGGGCCACGGGATCAGCCCCAGCATTTT	CASSFGVRGPRDQPQHF
.	TRBV2	TRBJ2-4	.	TGTGCCAGCAGGCCGACCGGGACAAAAAACATTCAGTACTTC	CASRPTGTKNIQYF
.	TRBV2	TRBJ2-7	.	TGTGCCAGCAGTGCAGGAGGCTACGAGCAGTACTTC	CASSAGGYEQYF
.	TRBV30	TRBJ1-5	.	TGTGCCTGGAGTGTAGGGGGGAATCAGCCCCAGCATTTT	CAWSVGGNQPQHF
.	TRBV30	TRBJ2-1	.	TGTGCCTGGAGTTACACTAATACGGGACCGAGCAGATTCAATGAGCAGTTCTTC	CAWSYTNTGPSRFNEQFF
.	TRBV7-9	TRBJ2-2	.	TGTGCCAGCAGCTTAGGGGAGAGGAAGAACACCGGGGAGCTGTTTTTT	CASSLGERKNTGELFF
once	TRBV7-8	TRBJ1-4	.	TGTGCCAGCAGCTTAGGAAGGGCCTTTAATGAAAAACTGTTTTTT	CASSLGRAFNEKLFF
.	TRBV6-5	TRBJ1-5	.	TGTGCCAGCAGTTACTCGATAGGGGGGGATAATCAGCCCCAGCATTTT	CASSYSIGGDNQPQHF
.	TRBV7-9	TRBJ1-4	.	TGTGCCAGCAGCCCCGCTGGACGTGATAATGAAAAACTGTTTTTT	CASSPAGRDNEKLFF
.	TRBV29-1	TRBJ2-2	TRBD2	TGCAGCGTTGACCCTAGCGGCCACACCGGGGAGCTGTTTTTT	CSVDPSGHTGELFF
once	TRBV4-1	TRBJ1-4	TRBD1	TGCGCCAGCAGCCAAGACGGGACAGGGGGTGAAAAACTGTTTTTT	CASSQDGTGGEKLFF
.	TRBV9	TRBJ2-1	TRBD2	TGTGCCAGCAGCGTAGAAGTGGGAGGGCGGCTACACAACAATGAGCAGTTCTTC	CASSVEVGGRLHNNEQFF
.	TRBV2	TRBJ2-1	.	TGTGCCAGCAGTGAGGGGTTCTATAATGAGCAGTTCTTC	CASSEGFYNEQFF
.	TRBV13	TRBJ2-7	TRBD1	TGTGCCTCTCGACGCCCCCTCCAGGGGGCCCACGAGCAGTACTTC	CASRRPLQGAHEQYF
.	TRBV11-2	TRBJ1-2	.	TGTGCCAGCAGCCCGGGAAACTATGGCTACACCTTC	CASSPGNYGYTF
.	TRBV4-1	TRBJ2-2	.	TGCGCCAGCAGCCAAGACAGTACCTTAGTCACCGGGGAGCTGTTTTTT	CASSQDSTLVTGELFF
.	TRBV18	TRBJ1-3	TRBD1	TGTGCCAGCTCACCCATGGGGACAGGGAAAGGAAACACCATATATTTT	CASSPMGTGKGNTIYF
.	TRBV6-1	TRBJ2-1	.	TGTGCCAGCACGTTTAGGGGGATGTTCTTC	CASTFRGMFF
.	TRBV7-3	TRBJ2-5	.	TGTGCCAGCAGCCAACGAGGGGGATCCCCCTTCCAAGAGACCCAGTACTTC	CASSQRGGSPFQETQYF